The clone carrying this TCR beta chain was counted many times. From approximately 400 ng of RNA, a library with molecular barcoded alpha/delta and beta/gamma adaptors was made. One entry per CDR3 protein results from TCRdb running MiXCR on the reads. In the table there are roughly 130,000 distinct CDR3 sequences, roughly 13% of which are singletons. This entry is derived from a study of read filtering for tumor transcriptome and immune sequencing. Study information: By R-ISS, stages I, II and III held around 8, 16 and 7 patients. Whole-transcriptome libraries were prepared after DNase treatment.

There are 16 residues in the CDR3. Germline-derived CDR1 and CDR2 are MGHRA and YSYEKL. V gave up 7 bases and J gave up 7 bases; unmatched junction bases: 13. This receptor was identified in a donor aged 40 or older with multiple myeloma. This chain connects TRBV4-1 to TRBJ2-1, with 10 bases lining up with TRBD1. The sequenced sample consisted of a population of CD138-negative cells sorted from bone marrow. CDR3 coding DNA: TGCGCCAGCATCCCGAACCCGGGACAGGGGTTGAATGAGCAGTTCTTC. This translates into CASIPNPGQGLNEQFF.